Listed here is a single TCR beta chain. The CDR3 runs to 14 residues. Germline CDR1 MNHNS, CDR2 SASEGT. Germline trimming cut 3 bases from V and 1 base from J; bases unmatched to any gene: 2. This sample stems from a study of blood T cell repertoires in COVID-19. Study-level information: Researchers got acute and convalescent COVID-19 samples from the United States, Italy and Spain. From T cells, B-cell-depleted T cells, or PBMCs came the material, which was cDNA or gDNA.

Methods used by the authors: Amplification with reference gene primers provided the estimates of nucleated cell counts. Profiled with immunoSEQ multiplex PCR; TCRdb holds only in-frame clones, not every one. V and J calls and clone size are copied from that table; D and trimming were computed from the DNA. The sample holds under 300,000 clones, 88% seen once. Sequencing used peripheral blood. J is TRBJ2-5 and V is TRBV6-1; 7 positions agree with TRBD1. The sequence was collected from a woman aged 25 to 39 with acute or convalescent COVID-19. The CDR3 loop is CASSEGQTQETQYF. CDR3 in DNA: TGTGCCAGCAGTGAGGGACAGACCCAAGAGACCCAGTACTTC.